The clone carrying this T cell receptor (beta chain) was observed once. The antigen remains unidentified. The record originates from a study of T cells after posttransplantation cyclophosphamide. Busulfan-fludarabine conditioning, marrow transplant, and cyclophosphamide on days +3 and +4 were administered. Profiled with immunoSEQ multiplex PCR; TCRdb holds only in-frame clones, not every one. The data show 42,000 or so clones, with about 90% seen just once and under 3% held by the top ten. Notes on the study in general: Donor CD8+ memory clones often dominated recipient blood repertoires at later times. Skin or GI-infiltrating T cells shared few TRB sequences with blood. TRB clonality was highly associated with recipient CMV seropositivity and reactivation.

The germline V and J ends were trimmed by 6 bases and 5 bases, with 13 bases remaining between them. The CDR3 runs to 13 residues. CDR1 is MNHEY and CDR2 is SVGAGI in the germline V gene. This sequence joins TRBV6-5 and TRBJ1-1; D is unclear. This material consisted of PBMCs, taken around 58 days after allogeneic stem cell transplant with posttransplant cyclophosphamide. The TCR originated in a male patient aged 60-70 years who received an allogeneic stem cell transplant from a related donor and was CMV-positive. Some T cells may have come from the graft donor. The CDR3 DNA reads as TGTGCCAGCAGATTGACGCGGGAGACTGAAGCTTTCTTT. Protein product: CASRLTRETEAFF.